The rows below give T cell receptor beta chains drawn from one sample of a study of shared clonotypes between healthy human individuals. TCRdb keeps only in-frame clones here, not all; method: immunoSEQ multiplex PCR. This sample has 2,500,000 or so clones, with over 85% found just once. Sequencing used naive CD4+ T cells sorted from blood. These receptors all come from a man aged 18 to 29 in good health. Both conserved end residues are part of each CDR3. Fields, in order: D gene, clone size, J gene, V gene, CDR3 DNA, CDR3 protein. D genes are given only for firm matches. Clone size is stated in some rows and not others, as once, few, many or a class when expanded.

>-|-|TRBJ1-2|TRBV2
TGTGCCTCCCAGGACGGGGGCTACACCTTC
CASQDGGYTF
>TRBD2|-|TRBJ2-3|TRBV5-4
TGTGCCAGCAGCGCTGGACTAGCGGGGACCACAGATACGCAGTATTTT
CASSAGLAGTTDTQYF
>-|-|TRBJ2-2|TRBV19
TGTGCCAGTAGTATGGTACAGAACACCGGGGAGCTGTTTTTT
CASSMVQNTGELFF
>TRBD2|-|TRBJ2-1|TRBV7-2
TGTGCCAGCAGCCCACTGGGACTAGCGGGGGATGAGCAGTTCTTC
CASSPLGLAGDEQFF
>TRBD1|once|TRBJ1-4|TRBV6-6
TGTGCCAGCAGGGGGACAGGGGATAATGAAAAACTGTTTTTT
CASRGTGDNEKLFF
>-|-|TRBJ1-2|TRBV30
TGTGCCTGGAGTATATTTGGGTTTGGCTACACCTTC
CAWSIFGFGYTF
>-|-|TRBJ2-3|TRBV6-1
TGTGCCAGCAGTGAAAGGTGGGGTTACACAGATACGCAGTATTTT
CASSERWGYTDTQYF
>TRBD1|-|TRBJ2-5|TRBV28
TGTGCCAGCAGCAAACCGACAGGGGGCACAGAGACCCAGTACTTC
CASSKPTGGTETQYF
>-|few|TRBJ1-1|TRBV28
TGTGCCAGCAGTTTAGGAGACACTGAAGCTTTCTTT
CASSLGDTEAFF
>-|-|TRBJ1-1|TRBV2
TGTGCCAGCAGTGAGAACAGGGAGAACACTGAAGCTTTCTTT
CASSENRENTEAFF
>-|-|TRBJ2-3|TRBV18
TGTGCCAGCTCACAGGGGGTCAATTCGGGAGATACGCAGTATTTT
CASSQGVNSGDTQYF
>-|-|TRBJ1-4|TRBV6-1
TGTGCCAGCAGTGAGACAAGGGGTGAAAAACTGTTTTTT
CASSETRGEKLFF
>-|-|TRBJ1-2|TRBV29-1
TGCAGCGTTGGGAACAGCGCTAACTATGGCTACACCTTC
CSVGNSANYGYTF
>-|once|TRBJ2-3|TRBV5-1
TGCGCCAGCAGCCTGGCCACAGATACGCAGTATTTT
CASSLATDTQYF
>TRBD1|-|TRBJ2-1|TRBV7-6
TGTGCCAGCAGCCCCAGGACAGGGGGCTACAATGAGCAGTTCTTC
CASSPRTGGYNEQFF
>-|-|TRBJ2-2|TRBV9
TGTGCCAGCAGCGTACAGTCCGGGGAGCTGTTTTTT
CASSVQSGELFF
>-|-|TRBJ2-3|TRBV4-3
TGCGCCAGCAGCCAAGTATTGGACTACTACACAGATACGCAGTATTTT
CASSQVLDYYTDTQYF
>-|-|TRBJ2-3|TRBV30
TGTGCCTGGACCGGCGCGACAGATACGCAGTATTTT
CAWTGATDTQYF
>TRBD2|-|TRBJ2-5|TRBV9
TGTGCCAGCAGCGTATTCCCCGGACTAGCGGAAGAGACCCAGTACTTC
CASSVFPGLAEETQYF
>TRBD1|-|TRBJ1-6|TRBV19
TGTGCCAGCCGGGACAGTTCGATTGGTTCACCCCTCCACTTT
CASRDSSIGSPLHF
>-|-|TRBJ1-3|TRBV19
TGTGCCAGTAGTATCGCCAGCTTCTCTGGAAACACCATATATTTT
CASSIASFSGNTIYF